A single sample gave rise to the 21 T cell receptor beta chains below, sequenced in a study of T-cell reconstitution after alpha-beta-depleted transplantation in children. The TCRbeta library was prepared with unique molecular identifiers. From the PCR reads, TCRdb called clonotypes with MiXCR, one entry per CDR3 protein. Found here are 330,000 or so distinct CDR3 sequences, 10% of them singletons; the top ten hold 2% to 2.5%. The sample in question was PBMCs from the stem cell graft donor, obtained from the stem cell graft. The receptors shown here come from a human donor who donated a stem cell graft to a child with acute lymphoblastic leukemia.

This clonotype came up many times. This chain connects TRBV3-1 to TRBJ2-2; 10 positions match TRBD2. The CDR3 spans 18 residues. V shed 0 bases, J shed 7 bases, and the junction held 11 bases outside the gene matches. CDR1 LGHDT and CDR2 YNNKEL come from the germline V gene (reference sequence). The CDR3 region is CASSQDMVAGGPGGELFF. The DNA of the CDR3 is TGTGCCAGCAGCCAAGATATGGTAGCGGGAGGCCCAGGCGGGGAGCTGTTTTTT.

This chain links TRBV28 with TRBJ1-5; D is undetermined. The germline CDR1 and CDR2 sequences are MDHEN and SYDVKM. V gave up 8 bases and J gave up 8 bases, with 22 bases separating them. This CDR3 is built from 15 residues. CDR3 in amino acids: CASGTGPYVQEPQHF. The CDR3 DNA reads TGTGCCAGCGGAACCGGGCCGTATGTCCAAGAGCCCCAGCATTTT.

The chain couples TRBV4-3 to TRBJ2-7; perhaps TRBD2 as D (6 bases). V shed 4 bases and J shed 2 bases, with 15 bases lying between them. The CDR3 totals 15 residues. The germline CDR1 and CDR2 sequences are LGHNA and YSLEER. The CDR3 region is CASSPHSGRTYEQYF. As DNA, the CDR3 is TGCGCCAGCAGCCCTCATTCCGGGAGAACCTACGAGCAGTACTTC.

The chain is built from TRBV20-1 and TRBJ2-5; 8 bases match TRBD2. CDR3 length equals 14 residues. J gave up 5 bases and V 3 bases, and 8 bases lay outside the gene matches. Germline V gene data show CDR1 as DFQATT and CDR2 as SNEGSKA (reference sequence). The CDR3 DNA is TGCAGTGCTAGGCGAGCGGGAGAGGTGGAGACCCAGTACTTC. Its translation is CSARRAGEVETQYF.

CDR3 sequence: CASSQDPVGYTF. The CDR3 coding sequence is TGTGCCAGTAGTCAGGACCCTGTTGGCTACACCTTC. The V and J genes are TRBV19 and TRBJ1-2; D call uncertain. Trimming removed 5 bases from V and 7 bases from J, with 11 bases in between. This CDR3 is 12 amino acids long. Germline values: CDR1 LNHDA, CDR2 SQIVND (reference sequence).

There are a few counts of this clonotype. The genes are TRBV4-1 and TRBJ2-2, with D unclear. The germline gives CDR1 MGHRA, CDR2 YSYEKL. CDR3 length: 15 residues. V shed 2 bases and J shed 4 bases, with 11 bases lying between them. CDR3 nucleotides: TGCGCCAGCAGCCAATCCGACGTGGGCACCGGGGAGCTGTTTTTT. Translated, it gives CASSQSDVGTGELFF.

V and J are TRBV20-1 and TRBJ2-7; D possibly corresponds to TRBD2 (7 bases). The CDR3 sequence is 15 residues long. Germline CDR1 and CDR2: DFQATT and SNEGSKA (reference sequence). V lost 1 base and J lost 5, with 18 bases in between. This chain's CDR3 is CSARVEAGARNEQYF. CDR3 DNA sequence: TGCAGTGCTAGAGTCGAGGCGGGGGCCAGGAACGAGCAGTACTTC.

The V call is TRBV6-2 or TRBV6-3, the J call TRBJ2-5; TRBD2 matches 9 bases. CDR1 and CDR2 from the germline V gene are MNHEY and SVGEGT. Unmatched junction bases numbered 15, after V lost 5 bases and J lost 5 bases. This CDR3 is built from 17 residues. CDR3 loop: CASSPYEGGRAAETQYF. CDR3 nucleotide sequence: TGTGCCAGCAGTCCTTACGAGGGCGGGAGGGCCGCGGAGACCCAGTACTTC.

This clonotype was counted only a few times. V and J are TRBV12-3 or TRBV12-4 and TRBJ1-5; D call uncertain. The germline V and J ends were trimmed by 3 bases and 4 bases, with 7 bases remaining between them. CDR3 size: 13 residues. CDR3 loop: CASSFAWNQPQHF. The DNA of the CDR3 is TGTGCCAGCAGTTTCGCCTGGAATCAGCCCCAGCATTTT.

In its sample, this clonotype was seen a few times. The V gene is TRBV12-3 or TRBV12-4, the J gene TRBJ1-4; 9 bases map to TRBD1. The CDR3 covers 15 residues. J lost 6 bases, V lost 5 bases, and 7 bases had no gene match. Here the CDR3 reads CASSILGQGYEKLFF. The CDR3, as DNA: TGTGCCAGCAGTATCCTTGGACAGGGGTATGAAAAACTGTTTTTT.

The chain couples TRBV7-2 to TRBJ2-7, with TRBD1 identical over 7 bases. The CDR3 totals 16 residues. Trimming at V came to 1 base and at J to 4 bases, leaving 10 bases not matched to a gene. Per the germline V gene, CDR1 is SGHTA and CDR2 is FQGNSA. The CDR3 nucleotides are TGTGCCAGCAGCTTAGAGGCAGGGGGTGCGCCATACGAGCAGTACTTC. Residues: CASSLEAGGAPYEQYF. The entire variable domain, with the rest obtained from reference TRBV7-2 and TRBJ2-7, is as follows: GAGVSQSPSNKVTEKGKDVELRCDPISGHTALYWYRQSLGQGLEFLIYFQGNSAPDKSGLPSDRFSAERTGGSVSTLTIQRTQQEDSAVYLCASSLEAGGAPYEQYFGPGTRLTVT.

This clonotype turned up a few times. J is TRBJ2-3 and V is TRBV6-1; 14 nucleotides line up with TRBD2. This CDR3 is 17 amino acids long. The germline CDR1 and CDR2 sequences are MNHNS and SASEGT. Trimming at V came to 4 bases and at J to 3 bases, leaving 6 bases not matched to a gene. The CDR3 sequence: CASSGRLAGGPTDTQYF. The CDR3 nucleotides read TGTGCCAGCAGTGGGCGACTAGCGGGAGGGCCGACAGATACGCAGTATTTT.

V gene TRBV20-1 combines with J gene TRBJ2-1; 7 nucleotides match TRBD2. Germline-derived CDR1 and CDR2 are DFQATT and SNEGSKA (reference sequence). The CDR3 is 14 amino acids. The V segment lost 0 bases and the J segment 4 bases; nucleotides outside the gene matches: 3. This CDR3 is CSARDSGWYNEQFF. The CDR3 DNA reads TGCAGTGCTAGAGATAGCGGGTGGTACAATGAGCAGTTCTTC.

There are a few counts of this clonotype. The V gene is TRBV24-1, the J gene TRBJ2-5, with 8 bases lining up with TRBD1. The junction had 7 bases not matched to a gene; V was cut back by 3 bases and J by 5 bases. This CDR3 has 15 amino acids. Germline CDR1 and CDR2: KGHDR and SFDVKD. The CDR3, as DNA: TGTGCCACCAGTGATCCCCGGACAGGGTTGGAGACCCAGTACTTC. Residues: CATSDPRTGLETQYF.

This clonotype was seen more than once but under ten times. CDR3 sequence reads: CASRGQGYTGELFF. Here the CDR3 DNA reads TGTGCCAGCAGGGGACAGGGATACACCGGGGAGCTGTTTTTT. The J gene is TRBJ2-2, the V gene TRBV2, with 9 positions matching TRBD1. V lost 6 bases, J lost 3 bases, and 2 bases stayed unmatched. Germline V gene lookup returns CDR1 SNHLY and CDR2 FYNNEI. This CDR3 region has 14 residues.

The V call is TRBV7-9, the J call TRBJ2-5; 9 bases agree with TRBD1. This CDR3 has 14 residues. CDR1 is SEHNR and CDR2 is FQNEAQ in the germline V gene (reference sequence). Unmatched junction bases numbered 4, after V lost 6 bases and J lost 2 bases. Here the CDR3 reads CASSWGQGQETQYF. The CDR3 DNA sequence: TGTGCCAGCAGTTGGGGACAGGGACAAGAGACCCAGTACTTC.

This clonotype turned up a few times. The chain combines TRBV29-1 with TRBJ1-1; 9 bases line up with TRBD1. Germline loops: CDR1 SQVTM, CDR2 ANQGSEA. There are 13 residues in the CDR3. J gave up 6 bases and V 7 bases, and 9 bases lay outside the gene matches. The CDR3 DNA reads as TGCAGCGGCTTCGGACAGGGGACCCCTGAAGCTTTCTTT. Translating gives CSGFGQGTPEAFF.

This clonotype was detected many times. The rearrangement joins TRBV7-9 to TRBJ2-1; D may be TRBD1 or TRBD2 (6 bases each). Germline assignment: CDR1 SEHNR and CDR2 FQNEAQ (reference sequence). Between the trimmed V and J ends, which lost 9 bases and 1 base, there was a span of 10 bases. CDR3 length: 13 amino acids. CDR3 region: CASTGTSYNEQFF. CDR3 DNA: TGTGCCAGTACAGGGACTTCCTACAATGAGCAGTTCTTC.

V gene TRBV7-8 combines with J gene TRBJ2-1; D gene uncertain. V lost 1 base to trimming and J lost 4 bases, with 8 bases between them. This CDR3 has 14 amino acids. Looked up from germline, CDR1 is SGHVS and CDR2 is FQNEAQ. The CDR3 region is CASSLDHSYNEQFF. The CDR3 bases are TGTGCCAGCAGCTTAGATCACTCTTACAATGAGCAGTTCTTC.

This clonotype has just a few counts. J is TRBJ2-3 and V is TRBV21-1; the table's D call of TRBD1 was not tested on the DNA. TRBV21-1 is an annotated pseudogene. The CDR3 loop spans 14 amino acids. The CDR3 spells CASSKGDSTDTQYF. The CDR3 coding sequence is TGTGCCAGCAGCAAAGGGGACAGCACAGATACGCAGTATTTT.

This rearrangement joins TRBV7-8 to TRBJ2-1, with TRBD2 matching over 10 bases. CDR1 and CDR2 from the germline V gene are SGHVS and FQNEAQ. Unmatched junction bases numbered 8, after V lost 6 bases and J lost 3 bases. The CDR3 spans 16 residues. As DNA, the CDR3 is TGTGCCAGCAGACGTAAAGCGGGAGGGGTCTACAATGAGCAGTTCTTC. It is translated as CASRRKAGGVYNEQFF.